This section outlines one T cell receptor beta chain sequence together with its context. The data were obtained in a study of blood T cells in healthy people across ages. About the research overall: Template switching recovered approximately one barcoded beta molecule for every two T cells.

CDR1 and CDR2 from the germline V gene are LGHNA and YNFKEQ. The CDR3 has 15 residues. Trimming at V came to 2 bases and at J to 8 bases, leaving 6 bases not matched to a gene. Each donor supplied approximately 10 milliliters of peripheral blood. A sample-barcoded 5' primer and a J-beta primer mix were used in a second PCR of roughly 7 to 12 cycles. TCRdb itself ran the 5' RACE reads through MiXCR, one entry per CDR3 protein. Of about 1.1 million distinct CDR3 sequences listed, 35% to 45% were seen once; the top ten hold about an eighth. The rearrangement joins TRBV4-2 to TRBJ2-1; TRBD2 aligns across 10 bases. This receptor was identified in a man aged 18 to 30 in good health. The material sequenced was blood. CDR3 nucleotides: TGTGCCAGCAGCCAAACAGCGGGGGGGCCCCATGAGCAGTTCTTC. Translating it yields CASSQTAGGPHEQFF.